This TCR beta chain appears in the sequencing data of a study of T cell repertoires in cytomegalovirus infection. The wider study: In public TCR beta signatures, there were indications of both CMV infection and matching HLA type.

Study conclusions and caveats: Across the ex vivo response, the dominant clonotypes were HLA-C-restricted CMV-specific TCR beta clonotypes.

The V gene lost 4 bases and the J gene lost 0 bases, with 13 bases spanning the gap. Germline V lookup: CDR1 LNHDA, CDR2 SQIVND (reference sequence). The CDR3 runs 16 residues. Worth noting for this clonotype: The antigen remains unidentified.

TCRdb re-called the reads through MiXCR, storing one row per CDR3 protein. The data contain 290,000 or so distinct CDR3 sequences, under 30% of them singletons. The TCR was taken from a human donor in good health (CMV status not recorded). Some clones in this sample may be carry-over from other donors' samples. The specimen was PBMCs. The chain joins TRBV19 to TRBJ2-1, with D uncertain. DNA for the CDR3: TGTGCCAGTAGTAAAGGCGGTTTGACCTCCTACAATGAGCAGTTCTTC. Its protein product is CASSKGGLTSYNEQFF.